This passage covers 22 T cell receptor beta chains from one sample sequenced in a study of T cell repertoires in ileal Crohn's disease. Sequenced by immunoSEQ multiplex PCR; TCRdb stores in-frame clones only, minus some. The sample has 8,600 or so clones, around 80% seen once. Sequenced: ileal tissue. Receptors were obtained from an adult with Crohn's disease.

The chain carries TRBV9 and TRBJ1-4, with D possibly being TRBD1 (6 bases). V lost 4 bases, J lost 4 bases, and 11 bases lay in between. The CDR3 spans 14 residues. Germline lookup yields CDR1 SGDLS and CDR2 YYNGEE. The CDR3 reads CASSSGQINEKLFF. In nucleotides, the CDR3 is TGTGCCAGCAGCTCCGGACAGATTAATGAAAAACTGTTTTTT. The complete variable domain, with remaining parts taken from reference TRBV9 and TRBJ1-4, reads DSGVTQTPKHLITATGQRVTLRCSPRSGDLSVYWYQQSLDQGLQFLIQYYNGEERAKGNILERFSAQQFPDLHSELNLSSLELGDSALYFCASSSGQINEKLFFGSGTQLSVL.

A single count supports this clone. The rearrangement uses TRBV10-2 and TRBJ2-2; TRBD1 matches at 12 bases. Germline loops: CDR1 WSHSY, CDR2 SAAADI. V gave up 11 bases and J gave up 4 bases; unmatched junction bases: 17. This CDR3 comprises 18 residues. This CDR3 reads CAHTRGQGAQIGTGELFF. CDR3 in DNA: TGCGCCCACACAAGGGGACAGGGGGCGCAAATCGGCACCGGGGAGCTGTTTTTT.

CDR3 amino acids: CASSFNRGRSNQPQHF. CDR3 bases: TGTGCCAGCAGCTTTAACCGGGGAAGAAGCAATCAGCCCCAGCATTTT. The J gene is TRBJ1-5, the V gene TRBV5-6; D remains unclear. From germline, CDR1 is SGHDT and CDR2 YYEEEE. This CDR3 has 16 amino acids. V lost 2 bases and J lost 1, with 13 bases in between.

The chain recombines TRBV18 with TRBJ2-5; D is uncertain. The CDR3 spans 13 residues. Trimming took 6 bases from V and 5 from J, leaving 13 bases between them. The germline CDR1 and CDR2 sequences are KGHSH and LQKENI. The CDR3 here is CASSVVPSETQYF. In DNA form, the CDR3 reads TGTGCCAGCTCGGTAGTCCCTTCGGAGACCCAGTACTTC.

The chain uses TRBV7-8 and TRBJ1-2; possible D gene TRBD1, 5 bases. There are 14 residues in the CDR3. The germline V and J ends were trimmed by 1 base and 8 bases, with 14 bases remaining between them. Germline lookup yields CDR1 SGHVS and CDR2 FQNEAQ. CDR3 protein: CASSLGLGGEGYTF. CDR3 nucleotides: TGTGCCAGCAGCTTAGGGTTAGGAGGGGAAGGCTACACCTTC.

The rearrangement uses TRBV7-3 and TRBJ2-1, with 10 bases lining up with TRBD1. The germline V gene has CDR1 SGHTA and CDR2 FQGTGA. Trimming at V came to 3 bases and at J to 8 bases, leaving 10 bases not matched to a gene. The CDR3 loop spans 16 amino acids. CDR3 DNA: TGTGCCAGCAGCTTCCGGCCGGGACAGGGGTTAGATGAGCAGTTCTTC. It encodes CASSFRPGQGLDEQFF.

The chain is built from TRBV7-9 and TRBJ1-2, with a tentative D call TRBD1 (5 bases). Germline V lookup: CDR1 SEHNR, CDR2 FQNEAQ (reference sequence). This CDR3 region has 13 residues. Trimming removed 6 bases at V and 7 bases at J, with 15 bases between. The CDR3 loop is CASSSNQGSGYTF. DNA of the CDR3: TGTGCCAGCAGTTCAAACCAGGGTTCTGGCTACACCTTC.

This clone was counted between two and nine times. V usage is TRBV6-5 and J usage is TRBJ1-4, with TRBD1 identical over 7 bases. V shed 5 bases, J shed 3 bases, and the junction held 6 bases outside the gene matches. This CDR3 spans 15 amino acids. The germline V gene has CDR1 MNHEY and CDR2 SVGAGI. CDR3 amino acids: CASSGSQGANEKLFF. CDR3 coding DNA: TGTGCCAGCAGTGGGTCCCAGGGGGCTAATGAAAAACTGTTTTTT.

The chain joins TRBV18 to TRBJ1-1; a weak D match, TRBD1 (5 bases). Germline CDR1 is KGHSH and CDR2 is LQKENI. This CDR3 has 17 amino acids. The V and J ends lost 6 bases and 3 bases respectively, with 23 bases between them. As DNA, the CDR3 is TGTGCCAGCTCTCCCCTCGGGGCCCTAGGAGGGGACACTGAAGCTTTCTTT. This sequence encodes CASSPLGALGGDTEAFF.

The chain employs TRBV7-9 and TRBJ1-4; a weak D match, TRBD1 (6 bases). This CDR3 region has 14 residues. V shed 4 bases and J shed 7 bases, with 13 bases lying between them. Germline-derived CDR1 and CDR2 are SEHNR and FQNEAQ (reference sequence). Here the CDR3 reads CASSWGHLVEKLFF. DNA of the CDR3: TGTGCCAGCAGCTGGGGACACTTAGTTGAAAAACTGTTTTTT.

This chain connects TRBV6-5 to TRBJ1-5; 7 positions match TRBD1. The germline V gene encodes CDR1 MNHEY and CDR2 SVGAGI. With 5 bases clipped from V and 4 bases from J, the junction kept 5 bases outside the gene matches. The CDR3 is made up of 14 amino acids. The CDR3 loop is CASSTTGTNQPQHF. CDR3 nucleotide sequence: TGTGCCAGCAGTACGACAGGGACGAATCAGCCCCAGCATTTT.

CDR3 protein: CASSLVLGGEQFF. CDR3 bases: TGCGCCAGCAGCTTGGTGCTCGGGGGTGAGCAGTTCTTC. The gene calls are TRBV5-1 and TRBJ2-1; weak D call: TRBD2 (6 bases). With 0 bases removed from V and 9 bases from J, the gap between germline ends came to 10 bases. The CDR3 runs 13 residues. Germline V gene data show CDR1 as SGHRS and CDR2 as YFSETQ.

J is TRBJ1-2 and V is TRBV11-3; 10 positions match TRBD1. Germline CDR1 is SGHNT and CDR2 is YENEEA. CDR3 length equals 19 residues. V lost 5 bases and J lost 2; bases outside the gene matches: 17. CDR3 DNA sequence: TGTGCCAGCAGCAGGGACAGGGGTGAATTCGATGGACTAAACTATGGCTACACCTTC. It specifies CASSRDRGEFDGLNYGYTF.

V is TRBV10-3 and J is TRBJ1-5; D ambiguous. CDR1 and CDR2 from the germline V gene are ENHRY and SYGVKD. Between the trimmed V and J ends, which lost 5 bases and 2 bases, there was a span of 10 bases. The CDR3 is 14 amino acids. Written as DNA, the CDR3 is TGTGCCATCAGTCCGGGTCCTGGCAATCAGCCCCAGCATTTT. Its translation: CAISPGPGNQPQHF.

V usage is TRBV7-3 and J usage is TRBJ1-2, with 7 positions matching TRBD1. CDR3 size: 13 residues. V shed 1 base, J shed 8 bases, and the junction held 4 bases outside the gene matches. The germline V gene has CDR1 SGHTA and CDR2 FQGTGA. CDR3 bases: TGTGCCAGCAGCTTAAGGGACAGCGTGGGCTACACCTTC. It encodes CASSLRDSVGYTF.

This sequence joins TRBV6-5 and TRBJ2-1; TRBD2 agrees at 9 bases. V dropped 7 bases and J dropped 10; count of bases not matched to a gene: 11. Germline CDR1 and CDR2: MNHEY and SVGAGI. CDR3 size: 14 residues. The CDR3 nucleotides are TGTGCCAGCACCCAAGGGGGACTAGCTGACGAGCAGTTCTTC. Translated: CASTQGGLADEQFF.

The genes are TRBV7-6 and TRBJ2-7; D unclear. CDR3 size: 13 residues. CDR1 and CDR2 (germline): SGHVS, FNYEAQ. Trimming stripped 3 bases from V and 1 base from J, with 7 bases between. The chain's CDR3 is CASSLQASYEQYF. CDR3 nucleotide sequence: TGTGCCAGCAGCTTGCAGGCGTCCTACGAGCAGTACTTC. Filled out from reference TRBV7-6 and TRBJ2-7, the complete variable domain reads GAGVSQSPRYKVTKRGQDVALRCDPISGHVSLYWYRQALGQGPEFLTYFNYEAQQDKSGLPNDRFSAERPEGSISTLTIQRTEQRDSAMYRCASSLQASYEQYFGPGTRLTVT.

The J gene is TRBJ1-1, the V gene TRBV7-9; no clear D. This CDR3 contains 16 residues. Germline CDR1 reads SEHNR; CDR2 reads FQNEAQ (reference sequence). V lost 5 bases, J lost 4 bases, and 20 bases lay in between. CDR3 in amino acids: CASSHTGPGGITEAFF. In nucleotides, the CDR3 is TGTGCCAGCAGCCACACCGGGCCGGGAGGAATCACTGAAGCTTTCTTT.

This chain connects TRBV5-1 to TRBJ2-5; 14 positions match TRBD2. The CDR3 loop spans 16 amino acids. CDR1 and CDR2 from the germline V gene are SGHRS and YFSETQ. The J segment lost 4 bases and the V segment lost 4 bases, leaving 6 bases of the junction unmatched. The CDR3 bases are TGCGCCAGCAGCCCAGGACTAGCGGGAGGAGCAGAGACCCAGTACTTC. Amino acids: CASSPGLAGGAETQYF. The full variable domain, completed using reference TRBV5-1 and TRBJ2-5, is KAGVTQTPRYLIKTRGQQVTLSCSPISGHRSVSWYQQTPGQGLQFLFEYFSETQRNKGNFPGRFSGRQFSNSRSEMNVSTLELGDSALYLCASSPGLAGGAETQYFGPGTRLLVL.

The chain couples TRBV5-1 to TRBJ1-1, with a tentative D call TRBD1 (5 bases). The CDR3 runs to 15 residues. Germline V gives CDR1 SGHRS, CDR2 YFSETQ. Deletions cut 1 base from V and 3 bases from J, with 13 bases between. CDR3 loop: CASSLQGLGDTEAFF. The DNA of the CDR3 is TGCGCCAGCAGCTTGCAGGGTCTGGGCGACACTGAAGCTTTCTTT.

The genes are TRBV6-5 and TRBJ2-3; possibly TRBD1 for D (5 bases). V shed 4 bases and J shed 2 bases, with 13 bases lying between them. The CDR3 totals 15 residues. The germline CDR1 and CDR2 sequences are MNHEY and SVGAGI. The CDR3 here is CASSFSGAYTDTQYF. CDR3 coding DNA: TGTGCCAGCAGTTTTTCTGGGGCGTACACAGATACGCAGTATTTT.

This sequence joins TRBV5-5 and TRBJ1-6; 8 bases agree with TRBD1. With 5 bases clipped from V and 7 bases from J, the junction kept 5 bases outside the gene matches. In germline, CDR1 is SGHKS, CDR2 YYEKEE (reference sequence). This CDR3 comprises 14 residues. DNA of the CDR3: TGTGCCAGCAGACTGACAGGGGAGAATTCACCCCTCCACTTT. It specifies CASRLTGENSPLHF.